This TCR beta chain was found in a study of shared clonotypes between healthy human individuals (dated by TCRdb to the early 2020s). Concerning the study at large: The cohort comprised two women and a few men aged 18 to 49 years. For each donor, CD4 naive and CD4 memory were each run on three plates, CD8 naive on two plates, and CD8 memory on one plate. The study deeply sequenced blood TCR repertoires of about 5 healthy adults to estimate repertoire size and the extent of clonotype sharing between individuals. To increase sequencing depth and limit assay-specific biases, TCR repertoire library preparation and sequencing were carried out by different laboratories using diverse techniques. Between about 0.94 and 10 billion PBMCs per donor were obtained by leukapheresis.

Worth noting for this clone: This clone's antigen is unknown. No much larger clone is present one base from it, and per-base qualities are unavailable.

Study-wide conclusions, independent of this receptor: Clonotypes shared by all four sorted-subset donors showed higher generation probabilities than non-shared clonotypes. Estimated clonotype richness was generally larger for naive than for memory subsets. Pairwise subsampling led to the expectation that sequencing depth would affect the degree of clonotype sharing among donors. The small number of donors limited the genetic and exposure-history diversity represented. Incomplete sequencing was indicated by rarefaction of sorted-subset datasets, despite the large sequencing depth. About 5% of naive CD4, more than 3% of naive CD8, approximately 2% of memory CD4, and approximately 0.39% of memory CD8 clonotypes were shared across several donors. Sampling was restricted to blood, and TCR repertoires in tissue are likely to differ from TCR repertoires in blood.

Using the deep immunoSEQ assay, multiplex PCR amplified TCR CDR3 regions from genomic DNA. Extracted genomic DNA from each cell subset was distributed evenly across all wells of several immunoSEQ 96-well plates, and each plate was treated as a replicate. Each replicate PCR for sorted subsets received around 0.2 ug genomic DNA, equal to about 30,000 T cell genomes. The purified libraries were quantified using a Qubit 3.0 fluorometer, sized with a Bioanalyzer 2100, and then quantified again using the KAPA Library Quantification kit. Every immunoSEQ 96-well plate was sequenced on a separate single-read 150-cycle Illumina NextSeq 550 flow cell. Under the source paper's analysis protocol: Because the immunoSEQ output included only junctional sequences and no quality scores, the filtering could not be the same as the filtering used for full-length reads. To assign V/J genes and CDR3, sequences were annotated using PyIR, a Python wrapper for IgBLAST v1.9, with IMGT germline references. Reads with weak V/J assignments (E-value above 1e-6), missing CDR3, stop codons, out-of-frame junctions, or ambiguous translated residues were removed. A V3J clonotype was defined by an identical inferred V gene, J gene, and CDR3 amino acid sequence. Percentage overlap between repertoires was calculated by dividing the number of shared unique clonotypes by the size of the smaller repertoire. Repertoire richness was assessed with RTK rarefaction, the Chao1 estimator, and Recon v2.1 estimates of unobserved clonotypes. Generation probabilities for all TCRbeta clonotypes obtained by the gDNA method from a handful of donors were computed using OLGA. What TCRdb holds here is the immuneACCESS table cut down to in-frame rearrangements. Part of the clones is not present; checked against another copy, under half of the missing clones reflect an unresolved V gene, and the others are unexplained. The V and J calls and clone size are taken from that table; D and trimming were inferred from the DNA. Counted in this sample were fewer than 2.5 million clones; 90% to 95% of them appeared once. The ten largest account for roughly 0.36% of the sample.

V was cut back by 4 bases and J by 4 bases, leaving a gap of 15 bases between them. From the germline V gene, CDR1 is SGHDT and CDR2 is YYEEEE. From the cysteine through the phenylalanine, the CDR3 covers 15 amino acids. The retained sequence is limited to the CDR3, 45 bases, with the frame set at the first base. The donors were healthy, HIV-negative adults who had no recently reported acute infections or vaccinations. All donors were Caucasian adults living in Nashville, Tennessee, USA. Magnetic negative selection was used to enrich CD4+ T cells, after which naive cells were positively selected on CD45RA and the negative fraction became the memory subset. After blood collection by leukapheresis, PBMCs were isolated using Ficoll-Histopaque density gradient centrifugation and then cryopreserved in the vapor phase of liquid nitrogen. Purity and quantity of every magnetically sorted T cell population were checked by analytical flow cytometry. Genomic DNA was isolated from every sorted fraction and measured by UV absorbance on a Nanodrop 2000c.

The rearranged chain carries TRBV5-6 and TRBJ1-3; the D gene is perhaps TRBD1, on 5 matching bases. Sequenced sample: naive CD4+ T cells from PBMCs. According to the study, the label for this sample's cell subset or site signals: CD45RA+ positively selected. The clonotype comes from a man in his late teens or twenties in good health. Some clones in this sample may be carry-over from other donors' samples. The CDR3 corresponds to CASSGDGRAGNTIYF. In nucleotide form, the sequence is TGTGCCAGCAGCGGGGACGGCCGTGCGGGAAACACCATATATTTT.